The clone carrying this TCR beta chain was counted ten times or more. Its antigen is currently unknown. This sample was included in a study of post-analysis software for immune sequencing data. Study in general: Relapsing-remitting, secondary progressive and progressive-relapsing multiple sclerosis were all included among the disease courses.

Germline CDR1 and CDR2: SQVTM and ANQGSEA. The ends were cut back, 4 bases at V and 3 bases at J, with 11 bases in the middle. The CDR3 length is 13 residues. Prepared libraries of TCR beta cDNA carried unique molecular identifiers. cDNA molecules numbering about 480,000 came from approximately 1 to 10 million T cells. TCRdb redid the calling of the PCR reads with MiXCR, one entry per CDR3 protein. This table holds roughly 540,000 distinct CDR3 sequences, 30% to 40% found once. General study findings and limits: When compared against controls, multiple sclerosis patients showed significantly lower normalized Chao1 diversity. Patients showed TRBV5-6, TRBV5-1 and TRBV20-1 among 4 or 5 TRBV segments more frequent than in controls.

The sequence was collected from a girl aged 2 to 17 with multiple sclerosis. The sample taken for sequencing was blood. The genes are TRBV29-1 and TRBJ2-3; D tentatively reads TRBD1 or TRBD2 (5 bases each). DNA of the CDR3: TGCAGCGTTGGGGGGACCCTGACAGATACGCAGTATTTT. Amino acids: CSVGGTLTDTQYF.